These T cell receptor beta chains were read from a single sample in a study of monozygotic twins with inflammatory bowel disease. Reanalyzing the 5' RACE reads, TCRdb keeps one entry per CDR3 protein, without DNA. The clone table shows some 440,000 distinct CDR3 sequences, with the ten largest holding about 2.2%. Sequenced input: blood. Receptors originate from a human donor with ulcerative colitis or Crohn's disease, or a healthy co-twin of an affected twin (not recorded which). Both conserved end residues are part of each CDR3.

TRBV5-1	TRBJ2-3	CASSLGTAMDTQYF
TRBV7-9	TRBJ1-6	CASSAGNNSPLHF
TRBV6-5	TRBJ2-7	CASSYSTGEQYF
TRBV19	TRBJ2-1	CASSTSGRDHEQFF
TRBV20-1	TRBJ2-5	CSARTHSGPRETQYF
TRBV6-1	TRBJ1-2	CASTIPHRGGSTNYGYTF
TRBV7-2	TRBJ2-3	CASRGTSGSTDTQYF
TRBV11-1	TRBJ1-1	CASSSAGVPDRGLFTEAFF
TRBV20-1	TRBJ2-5	CSASTGTVQETQYF
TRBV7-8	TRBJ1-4	CASSPNHEPHEKLFF
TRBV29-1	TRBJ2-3	CSVERTGGEDTQYF
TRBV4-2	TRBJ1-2	CASSQRTGGIPYF
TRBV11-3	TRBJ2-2	CASSLVQNGELFF
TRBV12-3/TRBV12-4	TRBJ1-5	CASSLTSGYNQPQHF
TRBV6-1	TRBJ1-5	CASSYDMDQPQHF
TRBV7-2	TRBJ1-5	CASSEDRLDQPQHF
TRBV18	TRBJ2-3	CASSPPSGRGNTQYF
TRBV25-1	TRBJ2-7	CASSVGGSYEQYF
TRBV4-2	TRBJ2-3	CASSQVTGTSGGAGTDTQYF
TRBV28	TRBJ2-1	CATQQGSGYNEQFF
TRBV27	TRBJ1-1	CASRDQSGTEAFF
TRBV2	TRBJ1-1	CASSGGAKNTEAFF
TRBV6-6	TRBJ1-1	CASRRQGSEAFF
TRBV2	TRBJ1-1	CASTEVLNTEAFF
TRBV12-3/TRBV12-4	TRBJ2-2	CASSLTRVGVTGELFF
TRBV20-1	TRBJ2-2	CSARDLMGGSKTGELFF
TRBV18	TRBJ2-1	CASSPGFSREQFF
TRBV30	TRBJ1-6	CAWRRMNGQGDDSPLHF
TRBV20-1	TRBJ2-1	CSARSSGRANEQFF
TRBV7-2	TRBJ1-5	CASSLEAGQPQHF
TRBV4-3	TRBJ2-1	CASSQDPGREQFF
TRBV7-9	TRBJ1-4	CASGEVEKLFF
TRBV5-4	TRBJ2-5	CASSLANGGASETQYF
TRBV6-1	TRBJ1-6	CASSVHLEGPPLHF
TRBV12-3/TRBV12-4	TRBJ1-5	CASNDRLSQPQHF
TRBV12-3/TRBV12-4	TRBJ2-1	CASSTGETYNEQFF
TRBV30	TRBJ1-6	CAWSYLGDSPLHF
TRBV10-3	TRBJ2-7	CAIEPGQGSYEQYF
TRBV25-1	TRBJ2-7	CASNSGSGTYEQYF
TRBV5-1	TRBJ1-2	CASSLADREIYGYTF
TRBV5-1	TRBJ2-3	CASSSTSGISTDTQYF
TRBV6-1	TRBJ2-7	CASSELQGQGFYEQYF
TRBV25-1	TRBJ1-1	CASSERGAGEAFF
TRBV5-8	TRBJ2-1	CASSSLQTSGGNNEQFF
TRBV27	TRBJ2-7	CASSRTGGFYEQYF
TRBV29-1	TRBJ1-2	CSVGDAYGYTF
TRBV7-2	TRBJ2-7	CASSLGPAGEQYF
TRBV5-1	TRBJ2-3	CASTVGRGSTDTQYF
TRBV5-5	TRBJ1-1	CASSLIRDLFPLNTEAFF
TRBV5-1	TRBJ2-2	CASSSSPGAGELFF
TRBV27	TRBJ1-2	CASSPRQGRDGYTF